The 9 T cell receptor beta chains below come from one sample, sequenced in a study of blood T cell repertoires in COVID-19. Libraries were prepared by immunoSEQ multiplex PCR; TCRdb keeps only in-frame clonotypes and omits some of them. This sample has under 170,000 clones; around 86% occur once, and the top ten carry less than 3.5%. Sequencing used peripheral blood. These receptors were taken from an older man with acute or convalescent COVID-19.

The sample holds one count of this clone. The chain is built from TRBV5-1 and TRBJ2-3, with D tentatively TRBD2 (5 bases). This CDR3 has 15 residues. V lost 7 bases to trimming and J lost 0 bases, with 15 bases between them. Germline V gene lookup returns CDR1 SGHRS and CDR2 YFSETQ. The CDR3 bases are TGCGCCAGCGCAGGTAGCGCACCTAGCACAGATACGCAGTATTTT. It is translated as CASAGSAPSTDTQYF.

The chain combines TRBV5-3 with TRBJ2-5; a weak D match, TRBD1 (6 bases). TRBV5-3 is filed as an ORF, its function uncertain. This CDR3 region has 15 residues. The V end lost 0 bases, the J end lost 3 bases, and 12 bases lay between the germline ends. CDR3 bases: TGTGCCAGAAGCTTGGCAGGGGCCAGAGAAGAGACCCAGTACTTC. Translating it yields CARSLAGAREETQYF.

The chain is built from TRBV7-2 and TRBJ2-1; D remains ambiguous. CDR3 length: 15 residues. In germline, CDR1 is SGHTA, CDR2 FQGNSA. Deletions cut 3 bases from V and 2 bases from J, with 11 bases between. The CDR3 is CASSLLNSPYNEQFF. The CDR3 nucleotides are TGTGCCAGCAGCTTGCTGAACAGCCCCTACAATGAGCAGTTCTTC. The complete variable domain, with remaining parts taken from reference TRBV7-2 and TRBJ2-1, reads GAGVSQSPSNKVTEKGKDVELRCDPISGHTALYWYRQSLGQGLEFLIYFQGNSAPDKSGLPSDRFSAERTGGSVSTLTIQRTQQEDSAVYLCASSLLNSPYNEQFFGPGTRLTVL.

The V call is TRBV6-2 or TRBV6-3, the J call TRBJ1-5; unclear D gene. The CDR3 consists of 13 residues. Germline CDR1 and CDR2: MNHEY and SVGEGT. V was cut by 5 bases and J by 7 bases, with 12 bases left in between. This CDR3 reads CASSPGGPQPQHF. CDR3 nucleotide sequence: TGTGCCAGCAGTCCCGGTGGGCCACAGCCCCAGCATTTT.

The chain carries TRBV28 and TRBJ2-7; weak D call: TRBD1 (6 bases). Germline V lookup: CDR1 MDHEN, CDR2 SYDVKM. Deletions cut 3 bases from V and 3 bases from J, with 15 bases between. CDR3 length: 15 amino acids. CDR3 amino acids: CASSLGTLPGYEQYF. The CDR3 DNA is TGTGCCAGCAGTTTGGGGACACTCCCCGGCTACGAGCAGTACTTC.

This chain links TRBV5-1 with TRBJ2-5, with a possible D match to TRBD1 (6 bases). CDR1 is SGHRS and CDR2 is YFSETQ in the germline V gene. Trimming stripped 1 base from V and 1 base from J, with 8 bases between. The CDR3 runs 14 residues. CDR3: CASSLPTGQETQYF. CDR3 in DNA: TGCGCCAGCAGCTTGCCGACAGGCCAAGAGACCCAGTACTTC.

The sample holds a few counts of this clone. The rearrangement links TRBV9 to TRBJ2-7, with unresolved D. The germline V gene has CDR1 SGDLS and CDR2 YYNGEE. The CDR3 totals 14 residues. Between the trimmed V and J ends, which lost 0 bases and 2 bases, there was a span of 9 bases. Written as DNA, the CDR3 is TGTGCCAGCAGCGTAGGGGCTGCCCCCTACGAGCAGTACTTC. It is translated as CASSVGAAPYEQYF.

The chain carries TRBV4-2 and TRBJ2-1; TRBD2 might be the D (5 bases). The V end lost 0 bases, the J end lost 3 bases, and 9 bases lay between the germline ends. The V gene's germline CDR1 is LGHNA and CDR2 YNFKEQ. CDR3 size: 15 residues. The CDR3 loop reads CASSQDFTSYNEQFF. In DNA, the CDR3 is TGTGCCAGCAGCCAAGATTTTACTAGCTACAATGAGCAGTTCTTC.

The chain links TRBV7-2 to TRBJ2-3; 12 positions agree with TRBD2. CDR1 and CDR2 from the germline V gene are SGHTA and FQGNSA. V shed 2 bases, J shed 2 bases, and the junction held 11 bases outside the gene matches. CDR3 length: 19 residues. This CDR3 reads CASSLSLAGGRGPTDTQYF. The CDR3, as DNA: TGTGCCAGCAGCTTATCGCTAGCGGGAGGGCGGGGGCCCACAGATACGCAGTATTTT.